This T cell receptor beta chain was found in a study of immune heterogeneity within non-small cell lung tumors. As for the study in general: Classification of the tumors gave several squamous cell carcinomas, roughly eleven non-squamous carcinomas and 1 not otherwise specified.

The CDR3 loop spans 17 amino acids. Trimming cost V 2 bases and J 0 bases, with 14 bases left between them. Germline CDR1 SGHTA, CDR2 FQGTGA. Study-wide findings and caveats: Identical dominant CDR3 beta clonotypes showed recurrence across tumor sites within a patient, and site-unique high-frequency clones were also present. Correlation analysis showed that local T-cell clonality was moderately but significantly associated with local tumor mutational burden (R 0.3 to 0.4).

It was with 32 V and 13 J primers that multiplex PCR amplified TCR beta CDR3. One entry per CDR3 protein results from TCRdb running MiXCR on the multiplex PCR reads. The profile shows about 21,000 distinct CDR3 sequences, under 35% of them singletons. Per sample, about 0.55 ug of bulk tumor genomic DNA was the template used. Doctors removed several biopsies from each primary tumor during surgery, keeping them far apart. Curative operations were performed on patients who had untreated, newly diagnosed non-small cell lung cancer. This clonotype was detected only a few times. What it binds is not known. The material sequenced was lung tumor tissue. This TCR derives from a man between 35 and 55 years old with non-small cell lung cancer. J is TRBJ1-5 and V is TRBV7-3; maybe TRBD1 (6 bases). The CDR3 here is CASSLGEQGFSNQPQHF. CDR3 nucleotides: TGTGCCAGCAGCTTAGGGGAACAGGGATTTAGCAATCAGCCCCAGCATTTT.